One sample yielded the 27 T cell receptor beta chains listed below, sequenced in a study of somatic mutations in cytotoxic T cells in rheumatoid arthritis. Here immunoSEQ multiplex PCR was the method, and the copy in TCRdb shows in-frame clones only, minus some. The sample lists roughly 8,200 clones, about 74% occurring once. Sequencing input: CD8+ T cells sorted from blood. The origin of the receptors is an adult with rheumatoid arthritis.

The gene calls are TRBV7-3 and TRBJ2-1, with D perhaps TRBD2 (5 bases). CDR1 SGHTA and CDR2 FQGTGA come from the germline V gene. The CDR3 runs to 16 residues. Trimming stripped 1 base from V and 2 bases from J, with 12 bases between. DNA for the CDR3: TGTGCCAGCAGCTTAAGAGAGGGCGCGGCCTACAATGAGCAGTTCTTC. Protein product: CASSLREGAAYNEQFF.

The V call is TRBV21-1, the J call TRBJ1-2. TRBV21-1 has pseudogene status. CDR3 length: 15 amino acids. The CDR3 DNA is TGTGCCAGCAGCAAAGGGCGGTTAGCTAACTATGGCTACACCTTC. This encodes CASSKGRLANYGYTF.

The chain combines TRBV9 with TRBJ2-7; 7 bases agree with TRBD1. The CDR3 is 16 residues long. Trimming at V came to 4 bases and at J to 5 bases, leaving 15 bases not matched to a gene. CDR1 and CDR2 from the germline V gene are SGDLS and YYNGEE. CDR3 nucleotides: TGTGCCAGCAGCCCCCACAGGGGCCCTTTCAAGGACGAGCAGTACTTC. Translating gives CASSPHRGPFKDEQYF.

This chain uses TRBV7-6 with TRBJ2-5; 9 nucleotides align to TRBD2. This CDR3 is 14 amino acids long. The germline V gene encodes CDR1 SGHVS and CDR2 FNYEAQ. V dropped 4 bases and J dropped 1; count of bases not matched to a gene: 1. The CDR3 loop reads CASSWRGGQETQYF. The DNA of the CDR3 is TGTGCCAGCAGCTGGCGGGGGGGCCAAGAGACCCAGTACTTC.

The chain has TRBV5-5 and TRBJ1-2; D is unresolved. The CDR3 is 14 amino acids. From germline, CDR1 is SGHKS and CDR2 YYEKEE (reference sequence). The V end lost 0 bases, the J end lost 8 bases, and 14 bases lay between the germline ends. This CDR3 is CASSLVSGERGYTF. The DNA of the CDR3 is TGTGCCAGCAGCTTGGTGTCAGGTGAAAGGGGCTACACCTTC.

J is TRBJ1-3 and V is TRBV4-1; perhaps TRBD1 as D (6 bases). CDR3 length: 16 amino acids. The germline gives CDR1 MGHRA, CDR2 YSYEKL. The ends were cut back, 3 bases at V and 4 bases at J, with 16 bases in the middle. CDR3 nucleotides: TGCGCCAGCAGCCAGGGACACCCCTCAGGAGGAAACACCATATATTTT. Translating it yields CASSQGHPSGGNTIYF.

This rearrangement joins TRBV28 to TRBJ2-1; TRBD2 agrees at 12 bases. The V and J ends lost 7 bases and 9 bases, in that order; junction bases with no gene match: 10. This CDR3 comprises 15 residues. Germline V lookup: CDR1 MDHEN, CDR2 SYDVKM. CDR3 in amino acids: CASTLSETSGGEQFF. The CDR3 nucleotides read TGTGCCAGCACTCTTTCGGAGACTAGCGGGGGTGAGCAGTTCTTC.

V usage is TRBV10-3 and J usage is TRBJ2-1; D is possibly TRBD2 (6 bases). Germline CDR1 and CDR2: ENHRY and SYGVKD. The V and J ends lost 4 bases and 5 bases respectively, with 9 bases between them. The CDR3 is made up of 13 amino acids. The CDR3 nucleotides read TGTGCCATCAGTGGGGTAGCGGACAATGAGCAGTTCTTC. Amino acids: CAISGVADNEQFF.

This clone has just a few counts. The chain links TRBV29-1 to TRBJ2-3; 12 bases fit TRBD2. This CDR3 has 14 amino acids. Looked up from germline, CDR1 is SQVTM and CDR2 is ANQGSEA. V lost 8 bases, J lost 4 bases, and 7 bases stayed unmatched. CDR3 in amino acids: CSSGLAGKADTQYF. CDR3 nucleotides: TGCAGCTCAGGACTAGCGGGGAAGGCAGATACGCAGTATTTT.

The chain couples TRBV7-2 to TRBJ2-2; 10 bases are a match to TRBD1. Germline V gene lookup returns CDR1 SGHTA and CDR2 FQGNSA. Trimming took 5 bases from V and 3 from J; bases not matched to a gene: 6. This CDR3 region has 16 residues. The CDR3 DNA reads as TGTGCCAGCAGCACAGACAGGGGGCCACACACCGGGGAGCTGTTTTTT. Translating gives CASSTDRGPHTGELFF.

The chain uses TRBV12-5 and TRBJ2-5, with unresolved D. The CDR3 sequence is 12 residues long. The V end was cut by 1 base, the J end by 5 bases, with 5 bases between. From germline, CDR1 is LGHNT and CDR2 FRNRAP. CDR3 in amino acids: CASGLARETQYF. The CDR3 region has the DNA TGTGCTAGTGGTTTGGCCAGGGAGACCCAGTACTTC.

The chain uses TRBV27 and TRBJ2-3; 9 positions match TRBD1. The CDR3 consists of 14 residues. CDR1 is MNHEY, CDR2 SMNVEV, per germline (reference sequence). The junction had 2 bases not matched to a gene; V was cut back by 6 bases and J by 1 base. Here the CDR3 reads CASSRTGGTDTQYF. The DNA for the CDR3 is TGTGCCAGCAGCAGGACAGGGGGCACAGATACGCAGTATTTT.

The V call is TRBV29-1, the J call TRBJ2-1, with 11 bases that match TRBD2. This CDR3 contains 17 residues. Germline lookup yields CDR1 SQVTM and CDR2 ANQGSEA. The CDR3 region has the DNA TGCAGTAGCGTTTATGGTATTAGCGGGAGGGCCCACAATGAGCAGTTCTTC. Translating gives CSSVYGISGRAHNEQFF.

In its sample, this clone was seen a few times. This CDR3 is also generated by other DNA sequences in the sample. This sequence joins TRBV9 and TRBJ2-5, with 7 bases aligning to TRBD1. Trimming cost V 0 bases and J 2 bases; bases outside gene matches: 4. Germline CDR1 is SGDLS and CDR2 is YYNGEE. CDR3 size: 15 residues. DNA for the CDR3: TGTGCCAGCAGCGTAGGAACAGGGGAGCAAGAGACCCAGTACTTC. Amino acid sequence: CASSVGTGEQETQYF.

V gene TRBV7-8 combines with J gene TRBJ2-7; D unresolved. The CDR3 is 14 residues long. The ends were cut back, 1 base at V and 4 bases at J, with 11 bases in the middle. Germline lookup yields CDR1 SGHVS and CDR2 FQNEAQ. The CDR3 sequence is CASSLGTDFYEQYF. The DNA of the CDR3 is TGTGCCAGCAGCTTAGGTACAGATTTTTACGAGCAGTACTTC. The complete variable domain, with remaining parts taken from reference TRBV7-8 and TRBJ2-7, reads GAGVSQSPRYKVAKRGQDVALRCDPISGHVSLFWYQQALGQGPEFLTYFQNEAQLDKSGLPSDRFFAERPEGSVSTLKIQRTQQEDSAVYLCASSLGTDFYEQYFGPGTRLTVT.

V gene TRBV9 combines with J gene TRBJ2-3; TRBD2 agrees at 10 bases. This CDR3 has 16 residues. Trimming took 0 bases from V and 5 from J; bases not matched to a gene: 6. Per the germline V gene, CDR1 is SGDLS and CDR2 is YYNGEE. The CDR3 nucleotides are TGTGCCAGCAGCGTAGCCAGCGGGAGGGCCATAGATACGCAGTATTTT. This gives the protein CASSVASGRAIDTQYF.

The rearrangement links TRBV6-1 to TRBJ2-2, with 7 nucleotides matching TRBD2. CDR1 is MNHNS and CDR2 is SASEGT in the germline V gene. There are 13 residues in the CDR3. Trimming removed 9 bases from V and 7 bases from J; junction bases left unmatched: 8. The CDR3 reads CASTTGEGGELFF. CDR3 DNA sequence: TGTGCCAGTACGACGGGGGAGGGCGGGGAGCTGTTTTTT.

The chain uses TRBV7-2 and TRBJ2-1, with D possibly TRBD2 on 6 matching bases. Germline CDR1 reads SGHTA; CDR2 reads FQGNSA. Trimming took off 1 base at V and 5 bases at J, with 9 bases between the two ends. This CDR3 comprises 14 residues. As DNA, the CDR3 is TGTGCCAGCAGCTTAGGACTAGGAAACAATGAGCAGTTCTTC. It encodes CASSLGLGNNEQFF.

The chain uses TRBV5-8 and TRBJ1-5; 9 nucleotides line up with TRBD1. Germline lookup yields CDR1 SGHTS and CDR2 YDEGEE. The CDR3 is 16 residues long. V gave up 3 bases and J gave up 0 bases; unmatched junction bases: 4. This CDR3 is CASSWTGDYSNQPQHF. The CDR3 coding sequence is TGTGCCAGCAGCTGGACAGGGGATTATAGCAATCAGCCCCAGCATTTT. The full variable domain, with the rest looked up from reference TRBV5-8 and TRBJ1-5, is EAGVTQSPTHLIKTRGQQATLRCSPISGHTSVYWYQQALGLGLQFLLWYDEGEERNRGNFPPRFSGRQFPNYSSELNVNALELEDSALYLCASSWTGDYSNQPQHFGDGTRLSIL.

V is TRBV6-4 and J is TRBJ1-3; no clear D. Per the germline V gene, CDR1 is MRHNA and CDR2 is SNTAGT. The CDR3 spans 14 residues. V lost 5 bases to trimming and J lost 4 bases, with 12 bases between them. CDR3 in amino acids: CASSPSHGGNTIYF. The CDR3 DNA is TGTGCCAGCAGTCCCTCTCACGGGGGAAACACCATATATTTT.

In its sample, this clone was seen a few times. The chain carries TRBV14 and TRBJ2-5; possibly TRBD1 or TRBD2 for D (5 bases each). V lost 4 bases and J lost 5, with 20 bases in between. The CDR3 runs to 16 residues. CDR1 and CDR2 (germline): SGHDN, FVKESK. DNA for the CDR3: TGTGCCAGCAGCCCTTCAGTTGGGGGTTTCCGGGAGACCCAGTACTTC. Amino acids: CASSPSVGGFRETQYF. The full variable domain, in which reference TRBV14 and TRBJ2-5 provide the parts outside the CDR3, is EAGVTQFPSHSVIEKGQTVTLRCDPISGHDNLYWYRRVMGKEIKFLLHFVKESKQDESGMPNNRFLAERTGGTYSTLKVQPAELEDSGVYFCASSPSVGGFRETQYFGPGTRLLVL.

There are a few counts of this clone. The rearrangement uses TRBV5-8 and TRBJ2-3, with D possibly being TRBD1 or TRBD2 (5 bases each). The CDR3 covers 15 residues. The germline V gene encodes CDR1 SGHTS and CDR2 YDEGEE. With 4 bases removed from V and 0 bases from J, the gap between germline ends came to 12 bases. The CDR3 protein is CASSAGQGSTDTQYF. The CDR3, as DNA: TGTGCCAGCAGCGCGGGCCAGGGAAGCACAGATACGCAGTATTTT.

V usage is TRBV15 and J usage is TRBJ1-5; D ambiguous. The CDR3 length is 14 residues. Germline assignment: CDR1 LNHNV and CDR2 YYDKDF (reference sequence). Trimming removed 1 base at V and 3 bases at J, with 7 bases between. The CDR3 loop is CATSRGRDNQPQHF. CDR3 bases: TGTGCCACCAGCAGAGGCCGGGACAATCAGCCCCAGCATTTT.

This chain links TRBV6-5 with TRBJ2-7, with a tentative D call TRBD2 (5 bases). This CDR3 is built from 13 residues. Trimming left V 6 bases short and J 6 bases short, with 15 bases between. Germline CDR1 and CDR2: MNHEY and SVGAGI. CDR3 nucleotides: TGTGCCAGCAGGAGGAGGCCCCCTCTCGAGCAGTACTTC. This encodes CASRRRPPLEQYF.

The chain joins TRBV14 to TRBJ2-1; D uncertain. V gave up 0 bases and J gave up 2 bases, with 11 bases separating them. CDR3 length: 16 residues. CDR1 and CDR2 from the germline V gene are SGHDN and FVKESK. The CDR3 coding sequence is TGTGCCAGCAGCCAAGATATCGATTTACCCTACAATGAGCAGTTCTTC. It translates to CASSQDIDLPYNEQFF.

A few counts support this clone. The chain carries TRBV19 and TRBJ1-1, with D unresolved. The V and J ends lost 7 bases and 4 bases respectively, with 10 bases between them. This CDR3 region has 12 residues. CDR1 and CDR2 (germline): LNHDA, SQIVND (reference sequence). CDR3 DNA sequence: TGTGCCAGTACAAACGGCTTCACTGAAGCTTTCTTT. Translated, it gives CASTNGFTEAFF.

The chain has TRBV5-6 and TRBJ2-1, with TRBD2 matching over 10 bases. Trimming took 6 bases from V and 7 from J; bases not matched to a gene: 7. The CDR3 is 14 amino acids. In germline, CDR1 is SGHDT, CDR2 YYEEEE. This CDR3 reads CASTVAGGGNEQFF. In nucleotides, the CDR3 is TGTGCCAGCACTGTAGCGGGAGGAGGTAATGAGCAGTTCTTC.